This TCR beta chain came from a study of blood T cell repertoires in COVID-19. In the source study's methods: Reference gene primer amplification in the assay estimated nucleated cell counts. Produced via immunoSEQ multiplex PCR; TCRdb's table is partial and in-frame only. V and J calls and clone size are copied from that table; D and trimming were computed from the DNA. The repertoire has fewer than 250,000 clones, approximately 83% of them found once; the top ten carry less than 4%. Participant reports of clinical history set cohort assignment. Each exposed participant met a COVID-19 case in the 2 weeks preceding study entry. V shed 5 bases and J 3 bases; nucleotides not matched to a gene: 5. The CDR3 loop spans 15 amino acids. Germline CDR1 and CDR2: SGHTA and FQGNSA.

The chain employs TRBV7-2 and TRBJ1-4, with 8 bases aligning to TRBD1. This receptor was obtained from a woman aged 40 to 50 who had been exposed to COVID-19. The specimen sequenced was PBMCs or T cells enriched from blood (not recorded which). CDR3 region: CASSIQGGSNEKLFF. Written as DNA, the CDR3 is TGTGCCAGCAGCATACAGGGGGGCTCTAATGAAAAACTGTTTTTT.